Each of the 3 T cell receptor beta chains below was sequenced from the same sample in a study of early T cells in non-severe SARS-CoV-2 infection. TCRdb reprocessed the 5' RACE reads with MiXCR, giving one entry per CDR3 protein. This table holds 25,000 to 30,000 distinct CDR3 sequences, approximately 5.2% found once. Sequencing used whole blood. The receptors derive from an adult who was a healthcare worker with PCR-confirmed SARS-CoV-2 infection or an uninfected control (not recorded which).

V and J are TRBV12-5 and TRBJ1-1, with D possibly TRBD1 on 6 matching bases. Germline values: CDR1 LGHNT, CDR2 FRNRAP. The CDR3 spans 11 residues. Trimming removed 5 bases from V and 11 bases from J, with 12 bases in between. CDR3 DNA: TGTGCTAGTGGTCGGGACAATGGTGCTTTCTTT. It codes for CASGRDNGAFF.

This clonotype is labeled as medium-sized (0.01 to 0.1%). This chain's CDR3 is CASSSWTGGYIGYTF. The CDR3 region has the DNA TGTGCCAGCAGTTCTTGGACAGGGGGTTACATTGGCTACACCTTC. V is TRBV12-3 or TRBV12-4 and J is TRBJ1-2; 10 bases line up with TRBD1. J gave up 7 bases and V 4 bases, and 9 bases lay outside the gene matches. CDR3 size: 15 residues.

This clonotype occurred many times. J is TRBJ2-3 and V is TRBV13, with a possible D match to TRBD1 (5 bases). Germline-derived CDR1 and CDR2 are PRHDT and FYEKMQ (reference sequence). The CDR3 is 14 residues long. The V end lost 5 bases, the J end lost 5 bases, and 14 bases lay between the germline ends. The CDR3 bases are TGTGCCAGCAGCCAGGGCGCGGTCGTAGATACGCAGTATTTT. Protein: CASSQGAVVDTQYF.